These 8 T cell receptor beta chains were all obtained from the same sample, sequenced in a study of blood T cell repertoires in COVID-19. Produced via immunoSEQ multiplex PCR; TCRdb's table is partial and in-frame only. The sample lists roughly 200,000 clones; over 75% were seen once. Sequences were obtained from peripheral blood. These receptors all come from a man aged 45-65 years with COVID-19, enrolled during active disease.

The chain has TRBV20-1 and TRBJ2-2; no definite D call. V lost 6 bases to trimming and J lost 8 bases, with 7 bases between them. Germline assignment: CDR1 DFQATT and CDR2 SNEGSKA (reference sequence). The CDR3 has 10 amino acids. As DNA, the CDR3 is TGCAGTGCCTGGGCAGGGGAGCTGTTTTTT. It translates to CSAWAGELFF.

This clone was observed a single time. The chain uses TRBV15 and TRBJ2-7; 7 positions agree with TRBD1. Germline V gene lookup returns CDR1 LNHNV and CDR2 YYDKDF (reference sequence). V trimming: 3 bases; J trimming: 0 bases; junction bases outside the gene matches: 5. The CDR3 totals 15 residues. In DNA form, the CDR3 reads TGTGCCACCAGCAGCCCCAGGGGGACCTCCTACGAGCAGTACTTC. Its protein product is CATSSPRGTSYEQYF.

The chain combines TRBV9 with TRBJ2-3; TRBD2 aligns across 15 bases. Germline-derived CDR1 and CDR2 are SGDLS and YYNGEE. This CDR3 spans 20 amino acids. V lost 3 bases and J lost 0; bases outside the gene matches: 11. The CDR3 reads CASSGLPGLAGGWSTDTQYF. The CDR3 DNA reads TGTGCCAGCAGCGGACTACCGGGACTAGCGGGAGGCTGGAGCACAGATACGCAGTATTTT.

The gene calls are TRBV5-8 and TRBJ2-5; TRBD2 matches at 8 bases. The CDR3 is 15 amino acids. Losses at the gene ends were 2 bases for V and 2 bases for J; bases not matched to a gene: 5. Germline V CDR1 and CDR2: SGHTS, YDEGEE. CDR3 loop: CASSFNRGGQETQYF. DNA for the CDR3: TGTGCCAGCAGCTTTAACCGGGGGGGACAAGAGACCCAGTACTTC.

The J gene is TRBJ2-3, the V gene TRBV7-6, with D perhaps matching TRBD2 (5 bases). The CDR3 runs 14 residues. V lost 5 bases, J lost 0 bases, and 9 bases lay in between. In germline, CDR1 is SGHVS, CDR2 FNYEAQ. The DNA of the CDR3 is TGTGCCAGCAGCCAAGGACTCAGCACAGATACGCAGTATTTT. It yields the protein CASSQGLSTDTQYF.

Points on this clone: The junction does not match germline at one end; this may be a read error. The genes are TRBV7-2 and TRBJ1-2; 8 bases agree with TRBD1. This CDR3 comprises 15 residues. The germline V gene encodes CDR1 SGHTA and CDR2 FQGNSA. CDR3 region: CAGSSSPGQVSGYTF. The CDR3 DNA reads TGTGCCGGCAGCTCATCCCCGGGACAGGTTTCTGGCTACACCTTC.

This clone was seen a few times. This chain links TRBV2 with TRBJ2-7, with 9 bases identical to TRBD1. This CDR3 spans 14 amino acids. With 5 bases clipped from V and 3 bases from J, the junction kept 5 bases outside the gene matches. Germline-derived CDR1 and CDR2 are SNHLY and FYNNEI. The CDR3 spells CASSSGTGFYEQYF. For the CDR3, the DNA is TGTGCCAGCAGTTCCGGGACAGGGTTCTACGAGCAGTACTTC.

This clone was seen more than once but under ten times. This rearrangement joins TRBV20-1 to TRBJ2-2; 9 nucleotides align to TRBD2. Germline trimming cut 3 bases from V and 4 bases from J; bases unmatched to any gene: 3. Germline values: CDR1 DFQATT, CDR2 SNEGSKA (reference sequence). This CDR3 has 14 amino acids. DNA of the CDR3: TGCAGTGCTAGTCGGCGGGAGGGCACCGGGGAGCTGTTTTTT. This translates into CSASRREGTGELFF.